This T cell receptor beta chain comes out of a study of blood T cells in healthy people across ages. In its sample, this clonotype was seen a few times. A sample-barcoded 5' primer and a J-beta primer mix were used in a second PCR of roughly 7 to 12 cycles. Using its own MiXCR run on the 5' RACE reads, TCRdb lists one record per CDR3 protein. This sample carries around 2 million distinct CDR3 sequences, about 39% of them seen once, and the ten largest clones take 23%. Germline V gene data show CDR1 as SGHDT and CDR2 as YYEEEE. The CDR3 runs to 15 residues. Trimming took 1 base from V and 6 from J, leaving 17 bases between them.

The chain uses TRBV5-6 and TRBJ2-7; the D gene is possibly TRBD1 (5 bases). Input material: blood. The receptor was isolated from a human donor in good health. The CDR3 nucleotides are TGTGCCAGCAGCTTGAGGGCAGGGTGGTTCGGCGAGCAGTACTTC. This sequence encodes CASSLRAGWFGEQYF.